Below are 12 T cell receptor beta chains sequenced from a single sample in a study of preoperative IRX-2 immunotherapy in early breast cancer. This sample's treatment: preoperative locoregional IRX-2 cytokine immunotherapy. Profiled with immunoSEQ multiplex PCR; TCRdb holds only in-frame clones, not every one. The sample shows over 5,500 clones, under 85% of them seen only once. The sequences come from tumor tissue, collected before IRX-2 immunotherapy. All receptors come from a human donor with breast cancer.

The chain has TRBV11-3 and TRBJ2-3; perhaps TRBD2 as D (6 bases). Germline lookup yields CDR1 SGHNT and CDR2 YENEEA. Trimming took off 7 bases at V and 0 bases at J, with 17 bases between the two ends. This CDR3 is built from 16 residues. Here the CDR3 DNA reads TGTGCCAGCATCGACCAGTCCGGGGGAAGCACAGATACGCAGTATTTT. As protein: CASIDQSGGSTDTQYF.

The chain has TRBV11-3 and TRBJ2-3; the D gene is possibly TRBD1 (6 bases). CDR3 size: 14 residues. V dropped 5 bases and J dropped 1 base, with 10 bases sitting between them. CDR1 SGHNT and CDR2 YENEEA come from the germline V gene. CDR3 sequence: CASSRSGGTDTQYF. The CDR3 DNA reads TGTGCCAGCAGCCGATCAGGGGGCACAGATACGCAGTATTTT.

This clone is medium-sized in the sample. The chain carries TRBV6-8 and TRBJ2-5; TRBD1 matches 10 bases. The CDR3 is 17 residues long. Germline V lookup: CDR1 MNHGY, CDR2 SAAAGT. The V gene end was trimmed by 6 bases and the J gene end by 9 bases; junction bases not matched to a gene: 19. The CDR3 reads CASSDPGQGRPKRSQYF. Here the CDR3 DNA reads TGTGCCAGCAGCGATCCGGGACAGGGGAGGCCAAAGAGGTCCCAGTACTTC.

This clone was observed a few times. V gene TRBV11-3 combines with J gene TRBJ2-1; 7 bases match TRBD2. There are 15 residues in the CDR3. Germline CDR1 and CDR2: SGHNT and YENEEA. V lost 5 bases to trimming and J lost 7 bases; unmatched junction nucleotides: 11. CDR3 DNA: TGTGCCAGCAGCCATAGACTAGCTCCCCCTAATGAGCAGTTCTTC. Residues: CASSHRLAPPNEQFF. Full variable domain (missing parts from reference TRBV11-3 and TRBJ2-1): EAGVVQSPRYKIIEKKQPVAFWCNPISGHNTLYWYLQNLGQGPELLIRYENEEAVDDSQLPKDRFSAERLKGVDSTLKIQPAELGDSAVYLCASSHRLAPPNEQFFGPGTRLTVL.

V and J are TRBV19 and TRBJ2-3; 13 nucleotides align to TRBD2. The CDR3 has 17 residues. Germline lookup yields CDR1 LNHDA and CDR2 SQIVND (reference sequence). The ends lost 7 bases at V and 2 bases at J; junction bases unmatched: 9. The CDR3 spells CASMELAGGRDTDTQYF. The CDR3 DNA reads as TGTGCCAGTATGGAACTAGCGGGGGGGCGAGACACAGATACGCAGTATTTT.

V and J are TRBV6-8 and TRBJ1-5; D is undetermined. The ends were cut back, 5 bases at V and 2 bases at J, with 19 bases in the middle. In germline, CDR1 is MNHGY, CDR2 SAAAGT. The CDR3 has 17 amino acids. The CDR3 DNA reads as TGTGCCAGCAGTGTAGGCGGGTCCTGGGAGGGCAATCAGCCCCAGCATTTT. It yields the protein CASSVGGSWEGNQPQHF.

The chain joins TRBV28 to TRBJ1-5; a possible D gene is TRBD1 (5 bases). From germline, CDR1 is MDHEN and CDR2 SYDVKM. Trimming pared 3 bases from V and 0 bases from J, leaving 24 bases between. This CDR3 is 20 amino acids long. In DNA, the CDR3 is TGTGCCAGCAGTTTTTGGGTCGGTAGGGGCTATAAACATAGCAATCAGCCCCAGCATTTT. The encoded protein is CASSFWVGRGYKHSNQPQHF.

This clone was seen only a few times. The DNA for the CDR3 is TGTGCCAGCAGTTACTCATACCAGAAGGGTCGCTACGAGCAGTACTTC. Amino acid sequence: CASSYSYQKGRYEQYF. V and J are TRBV6-8 and TRBJ2-7; D remains ambiguous. Germline CDR1 reads MNHGY; CDR2 reads SAAAGT. With 0 bases removed from V and 3 bases from J, the gap between germline ends came to 15 bases. The CDR3 runs 16 residues.

This clone turned up a few times. The chain has TRBV11-3 and TRBJ2-5; weak D call: TRBD2 (5 bases). The CDR3 spans 14 residues. Germline assignment: CDR1 SGHNT and CDR2 YENEEA. V lost 6 bases and J lost 5, with 16 bases in between. The CDR3, as DNA: TGTGCCAGCAGGGTCGGGGTCGGTGAGGAGACCCAGTACTTC. Translating it yields CASRVGVGEETQYF. Full variable domain (rest looked up from reference TRBV11-3 and TRBJ2-5): EAGVVQSPRYKIIEKKQPVAFWCNPISGHNTLYWYLQNLGQGPELLIRYENEEAVDDSQLPKDRFSAERLKGVDSTLKIQPAELGDSAVYLCASRVGVGEETQYFGPGTRLLVL.

The chain has TRBV5-1 and TRBJ1-1, with TRBD1 as a possible D gene (5 bases). CDR3 length: 14 residues. V dropped 0 bases and J dropped 3 bases, with 9 bases sitting between them. CDR1 and CDR2 from the germline V gene are SGHRS and YFSETQ. CDR3 DNA: TGCGCCAGCAGCTTGGCAGGGAGTCACACTGAAGCTTTCTTT. Translated, it gives CASSLAGSHTEAFF.

This chain uses TRBV18 with TRBJ2-1, with D possibly being TRBD1 (6 bases). V dropped 3 bases and J dropped 7 bases, with 7 bases sitting between them. Germline CDR1 reads KGHSH; CDR2 reads LQKENI. The CDR3 is made up of 12 amino acids. The CDR3 is CASSPDSNEQFF. Here the CDR3 DNA reads TGTGCCAGCTCACCGGACAGTAATGAGCAGTTCTTC.

Sample share makes this clone medium-sized (0.01 to 0.1%). The chain recombines TRBV1 with TRBJ1-5. TRBV1 is annotated as a pseudogene. The CDR3 is 15 amino acids. The CDR3 is CTSSQDPGLNQPQHF. CDR3 in DNA: TGCACCAGCAGCCAAGACCCCGGGCTCAATCAGCCCCAGCATTTT.